The 10 T cell receptor beta chains below all came from one sample that was sequenced in a study of blood T cell repertoires in COVID-19. Some clones are missing from TCRdb's copy, which holds only in-frame ones; the method was immunoSEQ multiplex PCR. The sample comprises 130,000 or so clones, roughly four fifths of which are singletons, and about 2.2% rests with the top ten. The sequenced sample consisted of PBMCs or T cells enriched from blood (not recorded which). The receptors come from a man aged 40-49 years with acute COVID-19.

The rearrangement joins TRBV7-9 to TRBJ2-5, with 8 nucleotides matching TRBD2. The junction had 10 bases not matched to a gene; V was cut back by 5 bases and J by 5 bases. The CDR3 has 15 amino acids. Germline CDR1 is SEHNR and CDR2 is FQNEAQ (reference sequence). The CDR3 loop reads CASSPITGGAETQYF. The CDR3 region has the DNA TGTGCCAGCAGCCCAATTACCGGGGGGGCTGAGACCCAGTACTTC.

The chain carries TRBV7-2 and TRBJ1-1; 10 nucleotides agree with TRBD1. CDR3 length equals 15 residues. Losses at the gene ends were 2 bases for V and 4 bases for J; bases not matched to a gene: 4. The V gene's germline CDR1 is SGHTA and CDR2 FQGNSA. DNA for the CDR3: TGTGCCAGCAGCTTACAAGGACAGGGGGGCACTGAAGCTTTCTTT. Amino acids: CASSLQGQGGTEAFF.

The rearrangement joins TRBV28 to TRBJ1-5; D is undetermined. This CDR3 has 13 amino acids. CDR1 and CDR2 from the germline V gene are MDHEN and SYDVKM. Trimming removed 6 bases at V and 4 bases at J, with 10 bases between. The CDR3 sequence is CASRTDGNQPQHF. Written as DNA, the CDR3 is TGTGCCAGCAGAACCGACGGGAATCAGCCCCAGCATTTT.

This chain joins TRBV6-5 and TRBJ1-2; unclear D gene. V shed 7 bases and J shed 8 bases, with 11 bases lying between them. This CDR3 has 11 residues. From germline, CDR1 is MNHEY and CDR2 SVGAGI. As DNA, the CDR3 is TGTGCCAGCAACGGGAATGGCGGCTACACCTTC. The encoded protein is CASNGNGGYTF.

The chain recombines TRBV7-2 with TRBJ2-3, with 8 bases identical to TRBD2. J lost 6 bases, V lost 5 bases, and 13 bases had no gene match. Germline loops: CDR1 SGHTA, CDR2 FQGNSA. This CDR3 contains 16 residues. The CDR3 is CASSRTGTSFVDTQYF. For the CDR3, the DNA is TGTGCCAGCAGCCGTACCGGGACTAGTTTTGTGGATACGCAGTATTTT.

This rearrangement joins TRBV7-8 to TRBJ1-1; 7 nucleotides agree with TRBD1. In germline, CDR1 is SGHVS, CDR2 FQNEAQ. This CDR3 region has 14 residues. Trimming at V came to 5 bases and at J to 7 bases, leaving 10 bases not matched to a gene. The CDR3 loop reads CASSTRDSLLEAFF. CDR3 bases: TGTGCCAGCAGCACCCGGGACAGCCTCCTTGAAGCTTTCTTT.

This chain connects TRBV5-1 to TRBJ2-1, with TRBD2 matching over 7 bases. After removal of 4 bases from V and 3 bases from J, the junction contained 10 bases not matched to a gene. Germline V gives CDR1 SGHRS, CDR2 YFSETQ. This CDR3 is 16 amino acids long. CDR3 amino acids: CASSHGTTSLYNEQFF. Here the CDR3 DNA reads TGCGCCAGCAGCCATGGGACTACCAGTCTCTACAATGAGCAGTTCTTC.

The chain uses TRBV11-2 and TRBJ2-3; TRBD2 is a possible D gene (7 bases). V lost 1 base, J lost 6 bases, and 11 bases lay in between. The germline V gene has CDR1 SGHAT and CDR2 FQNNGV. The CDR3 is made up of 14 amino acids. CDR3 in DNA: TGTGCCAGCAGCTTAGGGGGGGGCCCGGATACGCAGTATTTT. Protein sequence: CASSLGGGPDTQYF.

This clone was seen a few times. The V gene is TRBV5-1, the J gene TRBJ1-1; possible D gene TRBD1, 6 bases. The germline V gene encodes CDR1 SGHRS and CDR2 YFSETQ. This CDR3 spans 13 amino acids. With 0 bases removed from V and 8 bases from J, the gap between germline ends came to 11 bases. CDR3 sequence: CASSLGLQGEAFF. CDR3 nucleotides: TGCGCCAGCAGCTTGGGGCTCCAGGGGGAAGCTTTCTTT.

The chain combines TRBV7-6 with TRBJ2-5; 10 nucleotides agree with TRBD2. Losses at the gene ends were 4 bases for V and 4 bases for J; bases not matched to a gene: 6. Germline V gene sequence: CDR1 SGHVS, CDR2 FNYEAQ. CDR3 size: 15 residues. This CDR3 is CASSSGAGGRETQYF. The CDR3 DNA reads TGTGCCAGCAGCTCGGGAGCGGGAGGGCGAGAGACCCAGTACTTC.